The rows below give T cell receptor beta chains drawn from one sample of a study of cytomegalovirus exposure and HLA in healthy donors. Generated by immunoSEQ multiplex PCR, the TCRdb table keeps only in-frame clones and is missing some. The repertoire holds 90,000 to 110,000 clones, roughly 73% seen once, with 8.5% to 10% in the top ten. Sequencing was performed on PBMCs. The receptors were gathered from a woman between 40 and 50 years old in good health and CMV-seropositive. CDR3s include the opening cysteine and the closing phenylalanine or tryptophan. The D gene is left open where the match is weak. Only part of the rows carry a size: once, few, many, or a class if the clone is expanded.

j_call: TRBJ2-1
v_call: TRBV28
d_call: NA
clone_size: large
cdr3_nt: TGTGCCAGCAGTTTACCGGGACGGAGGGCCTCCCACGACAATGAGCAGTTCTTC
cdr3_aa: CASSLPGRRASHDNEQFF

j_call: TRBJ1-5
v_call: TRBV27
d_call: NA
clone_size: NA
cdr3_nt: TGTGCCAGCAGTATGCTCAACTGGGGCCCCAATCAGCCCCAGCATTTT
cdr3_aa: CASSMLNWGPNQPQHF

j_call: TRBJ2-7
v_call: TRBV19
d_call: TRBD1
clone_size: NA
cdr3_nt: TGTGCCAGTAGTGTCCGGGACAGGGGGCCCTACGAGCAGTACTTC
cdr3_aa: CASSVRDRGPYEQYF

j_call: TRBJ2-1
v_call: TRBV5-1
d_call: TRBD2
clone_size: NA
cdr3_nt: TGCGCCAGCAGCCCTACCGGGACTAGTAATGAGCAGTTCTTC
cdr3_aa: CASSPTGTSNEQFF

j_call: TRBJ2-2
v_call: TRBV5-1
d_call: NA
clone_size: NA
cdr3_nt: TGCGCCAGCAGCTTGTTGGCCCAGGGGAACACCGGGGAGCTGTTTTTT
cdr3_aa: CASSLLAQGNTGELFF

j_call: TRBJ2-1
v_call: TRBV27
d_call: NA
clone_size: NA
cdr3_nt: TGTGCCAGCAGTTTAGACACACAAATAACCTACAATGAGCAGTTCTTC
cdr3_aa: CASSLDTQITYNEQFF

j_call: TRBJ2-3
v_call: TRBV9
d_call: TRBD2
clone_size: NA
cdr3_nt: TGTGCCAGCAGCGTTCTGGCGGGAGGTGCAGATACGCAGTATTTT
cdr3_aa: CASSVLAGGADTQYF

j_call: TRBJ1-5
v_call: TRBV5-4
d_call: NA
clone_size: NA
cdr3_nt: TGTGCCAGCAGCTTGGGGGGGGGCAATCAGCCCCAGCATTTT
cdr3_aa: CASSLGGGNQPQHF

j_call: TRBJ1-3
v_call: TRBV6-1
d_call: NA
clone_size: NA
cdr3_nt: TGTGCCAGCAGTGAATTGCGGGGCTCTGGAAACACCATATATTTT
cdr3_aa: CASSELRGSGNTIYF

j_call: TRBJ2-7
v_call: TRBV18
d_call: TRBD2
clone_size: NA
cdr3_nt: TGTGCCAGCTCACCAACTAGCGGGAGTAACGAGCAGTACTTC
cdr3_aa: CASSPTSGSNEQYF

j_call: TRBJ2-5
v_call: TRBV11-2
d_call: NA
clone_size: NA
cdr3_nt: TGTGCCAGCAGCTTGGGGGGGCTTTGGCGGGAGACCCAGTACTTC
cdr3_aa: CASSLGGLWRETQYF

j_call: TRBJ2-2
v_call: TRBV6-1
d_call: TRBD1
clone_size: few
cdr3_nt: TGTGCCAGCAGTGAAGATCCAACAGGGGCCACCGGGGAGCTGTTTTTT
cdr3_aa: CASSEDPTGATGELFF

j_call: TRBJ2-7
v_call: TRBV7-2
d_call: TRBD2
clone_size: NA
cdr3_nt: TGTGCCAGCAGCTTAAGCAGCGGGGGGTCCTACGAGCAGTACTTC
cdr3_aa: CASSLSSGGSYEQYF

j_call: TRBJ2-6
v_call: TRBV14
d_call: NA
clone_size: few
cdr3_nt: TGTGCCAGCAGCAAAAAACAGGTGGCTGGGGCCAACGTCCTGACTTTC
cdr3_aa: CASSKKQVAGANVLTF

j_call: TRBJ1-2
v_call: TRBV6-1
d_call: NA
clone_size: NA
cdr3_nt: TGTGCCAGCAGTACTCGGGGACGTCCGGGGGATGGCTACACCTTC
cdr3_aa: CASSTRGRPGDGYTF

j_call: TRBJ2-7
v_call: TRBV7-2
d_call: NA
clone_size: NA
cdr3_nt: TGTGCCAGCAGCTCAAGGGGGGGCGGACCCTACGAGCAGTACTTC
cdr3_aa: CASSSRGGGPYEQYF

j_call: TRBJ2-7
v_call: TRBV27
d_call: NA
clone_size: NA
cdr3_nt: TGTGCCAGCAGTACATCCGGGACTTTCTACGAGCAGTACTTC
cdr3_aa: CASSTSGTFYEQYF

j_call: TRBJ1-1
v_call: TRBV18
d_call: NA
clone_size: NA
cdr3_nt: TGTGCCAGCTCAGTCGACATGACAGTTCCGAACACTGAAGCTTTCTTT
cdr3_aa: CASSVDMTVPNTEAFF

j_call: TRBJ1-6
v_call: TRBV5-1
d_call: TRBD1
clone_size: NA
cdr3_nt: TGCGCCAGTAAAGGACAGGTCGTTGATTCACCCCTCCACTTT
cdr3_aa: CASKGQVVDSPLHF

j_call: TRBJ2-2
v_call: TRBV19
d_call: TRBD2
clone_size: NA
cdr3_nt: TGTGCCAGTAGTCCTCGGGGGGGGCAGGGTACCGGGGAGCTGTTTTTT
cdr3_aa: CASSPRGGQGTGELFF

j_call: TRBJ2-7
v_call: TRBV19
d_call: TRBD1
clone_size: NA
cdr3_nt: TGTGCCAGTAGGAACAGGGGTCACGAGCAGTACTTC
cdr3_aa: CASRNRGHEQYF

j_call: TRBJ1-1
v_call: TRBV15
d_call: NA
clone_size: few
cdr3_nt: TGTGCCACCAGCAGAGATCAAACAGTTGCTTTCTTT
cdr3_aa: CATSRDQTVAFF

j_call: TRBJ1-5
v_call: TRBV7-2
d_call: NA
clone_size: NA
cdr3_nt: TGTGCCAGCAGCCCCGGTTTGGCAGGAAATCAGCCCCAGCATTTT
cdr3_aa: CASSPGLAGNQPQHF

j_call: TRBJ1-1
v_call: TRBV6-6
d_call: NA
clone_size: NA
cdr3_nt: TGTGCCAGCAGTTACTTGGACAGTCGGAACACTGAAGCTTTCTTT
cdr3_aa: CASSYLDSRNTEAFF

j_call: TRBJ2-1
v_call: TRBV27
d_call: NA
clone_size: once
cdr3_nt: TGTGCCAGCAGTTTAATGCGGGGGCCTCACAATGAGCAGTTCTTC
cdr3_aa: CASSLMRGPHNEQFF

j_call: TRBJ2-7
v_call: TRBV11-3
d_call: TRBD2
clone_size: NA
cdr3_nt: TGTGCCAGCAGCCTGCGCGGGGGGCTCGCCTACGAGCAGTACTTC
cdr3_aa: CASSLRGGLAYEQYF

j_call: TRBJ2-7
v_call: TRBV18
d_call: NA
clone_size: NA
cdr3_nt: TGTGCCAGCTCACCGGAAGAGGCTTTCCCCTACGAGCAGTACTTC
cdr3_aa: CASSPEEAFPYEQYF

j_call: TRBJ2-2
v_call: TRBV6-1
d_call: NA
clone_size: NA
cdr3_nt: TGTGCCAGCAGTGGTTCCAGGTACACCGGGGAGCTGTTTTTT
cdr3_aa: CASSGSRYTGELFF

j_call: TRBJ2-3
v_call: TRBV2
d_call: TRBD1
clone_size: NA
cdr3_nt: TGTGCCAGCAGAAGGACAGGGCTAAATAGCACAGATACGCAGTATTTT
cdr3_aa: CASRRTGLNSTDTQYF